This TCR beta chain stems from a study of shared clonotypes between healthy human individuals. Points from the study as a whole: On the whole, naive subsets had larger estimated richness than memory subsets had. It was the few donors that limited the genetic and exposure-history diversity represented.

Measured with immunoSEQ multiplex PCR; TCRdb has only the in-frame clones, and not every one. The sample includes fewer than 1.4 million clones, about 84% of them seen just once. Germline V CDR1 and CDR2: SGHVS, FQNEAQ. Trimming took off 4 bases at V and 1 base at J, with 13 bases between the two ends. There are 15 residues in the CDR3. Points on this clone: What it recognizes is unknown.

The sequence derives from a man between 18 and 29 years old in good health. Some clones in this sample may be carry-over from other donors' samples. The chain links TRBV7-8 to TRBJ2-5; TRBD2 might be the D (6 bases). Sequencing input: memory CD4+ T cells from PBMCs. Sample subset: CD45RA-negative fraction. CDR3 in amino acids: CASSYGSGLQETQYF. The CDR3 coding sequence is TGTGCCAGCAGCTACGGGTCGGGACTCCAAGAGACCCAGTACTTC. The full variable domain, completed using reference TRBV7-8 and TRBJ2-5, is GAGVSQSPRYKVAKRGQDVALRCDPISGHVSLFWYQQALGQGPEFLTYFQNEAQLDKSGLPSDRFFAERPEGSVSTLKIQRTQQEDSAVYLCASSYGSGLQETQYFGPGTRLLVL.